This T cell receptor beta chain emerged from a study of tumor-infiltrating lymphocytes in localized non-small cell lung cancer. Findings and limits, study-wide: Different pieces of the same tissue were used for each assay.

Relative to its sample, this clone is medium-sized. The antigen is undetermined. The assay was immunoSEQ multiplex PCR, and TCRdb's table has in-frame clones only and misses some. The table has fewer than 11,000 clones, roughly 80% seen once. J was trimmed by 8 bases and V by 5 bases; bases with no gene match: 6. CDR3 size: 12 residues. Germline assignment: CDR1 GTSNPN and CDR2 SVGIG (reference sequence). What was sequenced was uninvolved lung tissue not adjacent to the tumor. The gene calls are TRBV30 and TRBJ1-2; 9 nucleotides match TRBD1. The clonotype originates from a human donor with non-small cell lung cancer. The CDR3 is CAWEGQGKGYTF. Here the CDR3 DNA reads TGTGCCTGGGAGGGACAGGGAAAGGGCTACACCTTC.